A few counts support the clone carrying this T cell receptor (beta chain). This sample is drawn from a study of technical replicates of blood from several donors. Sequencing was performed with immunoSEQ multiplex PCR; in TCRdb, only in-frame clones are kept and a portion is missing. Among roughly 62,000 clones, about 90% were seen once, and the ten largest hold roughly 4.9%. V lost 0 bases and J lost 2; bases outside the gene matches: 4. Germline V gene lookup returns CDR1 SGHAT and CDR2 FQNNGV. The CDR3 has 15 amino acids. V and J are TRBV11-2 and TRBJ2-7; TRBD1 aligns across 7 bases. Sequencing input: PBMCs. The source is a human donor in good health. Some clones in this sample may be carry-over from other donors' samples. This CDR3 reads CASSLDGTETYEQYF. The CDR3 nucleotides are TGTGCCAGCAGCTTAGATGGGACAGAAACCTACGAGCAGTACTTC.